This T cell receptor (beta chain) was sequenced in a study of blood T cell repertoires in COVID-19. For the study at large: T cells, B-cell-depleted T cells, or PBMCs supplied cDNA or gDNA.

V was shortened by 3 bases and J by 5 bases, with 20 bases between the two germline ends. From germline, CDR1 is SGHNT and CDR2 YYREEE (reference sequence). This CDR3 has 16 residues. Sequencing used immunoSEQ multiplex PCR; TCRdb keeps in-frame clones, though not all of them. The sample yields about 190,000 clones, about 83% seen once. This clonotype originated in a woman aged 65 to 85 with active or convalescent COVID-19. This chain uses TRBV5-4 with TRBJ2-5; D may be TRBD2 (8 bases). The sample comprised peripheral blood. The CDR3 here is CASSSGLGQVRETQYF. DNA for the CDR3: TGTGCCAGCAGCTCGGGACTAGGACAGGTTAGGGAGACCCAGTACTTC.